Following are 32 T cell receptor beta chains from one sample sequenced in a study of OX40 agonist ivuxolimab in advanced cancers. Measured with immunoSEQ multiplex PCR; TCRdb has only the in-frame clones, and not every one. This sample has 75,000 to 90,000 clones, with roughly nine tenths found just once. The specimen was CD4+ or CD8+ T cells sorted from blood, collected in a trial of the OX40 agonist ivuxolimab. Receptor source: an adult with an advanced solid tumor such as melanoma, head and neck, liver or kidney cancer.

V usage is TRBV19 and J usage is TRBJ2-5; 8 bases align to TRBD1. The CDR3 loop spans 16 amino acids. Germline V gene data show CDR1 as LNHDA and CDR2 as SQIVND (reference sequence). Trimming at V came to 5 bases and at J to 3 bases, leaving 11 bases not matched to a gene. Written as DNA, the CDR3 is TGTGCCAGTAGTCCTATCTGGACAGGGCCAGAAGAGACCCAGTACTTC. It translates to CASSPIWTGPEETQYF. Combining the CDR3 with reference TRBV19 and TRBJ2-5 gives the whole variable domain DGGITQSPKYLFRKEGQNVTLSCEQNLNHDAMYWYRQDPGQGLRLIYYSQIVNDFQKGDIAEGYSVSREKKESFPLTVTSAQKNPTAFYLCASSPIWTGPEETQYFGPGTRLLVL.

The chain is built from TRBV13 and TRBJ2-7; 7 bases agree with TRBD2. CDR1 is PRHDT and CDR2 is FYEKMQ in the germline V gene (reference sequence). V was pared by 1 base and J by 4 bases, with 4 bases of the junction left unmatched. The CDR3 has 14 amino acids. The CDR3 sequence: CASSLERDEYEQYV. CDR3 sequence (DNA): TGTGCCAGCAGCTTAGAGCGGGATGAATACGAGCAGTACGTC.

CDR3 in amino acids: CASSWGQGAITTLSGNTIYF. CDR3 DNA: TGTGCCAGCAGCTGGGGACAGGGGGCAATTACGACACTCTCTGGAAACACCATATATTTT. V is TRBV13 and J is TRBJ1-3; the match to TRBD1 covers 12 bases. The CDR3 consists of 20 residues. Per germline, CDR1 PRHDT and CDR2 FYEKMQ (reference sequence). J lost 0 bases, V lost 4 bases, and 13 bases had no gene match.

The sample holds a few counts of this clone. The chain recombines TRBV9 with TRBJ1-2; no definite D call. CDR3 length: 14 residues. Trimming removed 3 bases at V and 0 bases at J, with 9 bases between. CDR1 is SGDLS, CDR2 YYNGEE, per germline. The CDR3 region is CASSDTATNYGYTF. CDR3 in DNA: TGTGCCAGCAGCGACACCGCCACTAACTATGGCTACACCTTC.

The CDR3 DNA follows: TGCGCCAGCAGCCCGTTGTTTGCCGGTCCAGATACGCAGTATTTT. Translation: CASSPLFAGPDTQYF. V is TRBV4-1 and J is TRBJ2-3; D is ambiguous. The V and J ends lost 4 bases and 4 bases respectively, with 15 bases between them. This CDR3 has 15 amino acids. CDR1 is MGHRA, CDR2 YSYEKL, per germline.

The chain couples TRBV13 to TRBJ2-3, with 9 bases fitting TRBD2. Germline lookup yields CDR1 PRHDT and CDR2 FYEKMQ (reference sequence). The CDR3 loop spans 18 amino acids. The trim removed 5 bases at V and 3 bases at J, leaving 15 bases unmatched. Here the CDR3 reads CASSPSGAGGSWTDTQYF. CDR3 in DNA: TGTGCCAGCAGCCCCTCCGGGGCGGGAGGGTCGTGGACAGATACGCAGTATTTT. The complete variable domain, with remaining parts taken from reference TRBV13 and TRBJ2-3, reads AAGVIQSPRHLIKEKRETATLKCYPIPRHDTVYWYQQGPGQDPQFLISFYEKMQSDKGSIPDRFSAQQFSDYHSELNMSSLELGDSALYFCASSPSGAGGSWTDTQYFGPGTRLTVL.

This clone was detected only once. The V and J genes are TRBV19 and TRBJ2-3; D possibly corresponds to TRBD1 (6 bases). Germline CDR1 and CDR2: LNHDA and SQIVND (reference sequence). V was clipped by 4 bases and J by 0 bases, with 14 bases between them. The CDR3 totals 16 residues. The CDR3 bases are TGTGCCAGTAGTACTCACCTGACAGGTAGCACAGATACGCAGTATTTT. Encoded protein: CASSTHLTGSTDTQYF.

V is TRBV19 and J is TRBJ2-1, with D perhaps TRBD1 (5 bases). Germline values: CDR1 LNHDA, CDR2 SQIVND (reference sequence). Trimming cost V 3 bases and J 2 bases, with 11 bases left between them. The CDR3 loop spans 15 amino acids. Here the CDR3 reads CASSMGRSPYNEQFF. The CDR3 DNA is TGTGCCAGTAGTATGGGGCGGAGTCCCTACAATGAGCAGTTCTTC.

The CDR3 reads CAWSVRSGRHYGYTF. The CDR3 DNA sequence: TGTGCCTGGAGTGTGAGGTCGGGACGGCATTATGGCTACACCTTC. The chain links TRBV30 to TRBJ1-2; TRBD1 might be the D (5 bases). CDR1 and CDR2 (germline): GTSNPN, SVGIG (reference sequence). CDR3 size: 15 residues. Trimming shortened V by 0 bases and J by 5 bases, and 16 bases separated the two germline ends. The whole variable domain, filled in from reference TRBV30 and TRBJ1-2, reads SQTIHQWPATLVQPVGSPLSLECTVEGTSNPNLYWYRQAAGRGLQLLFYSVGIGQISSEVPQNLSASRPQDRQFILSSKKLLLSDSGFYLCAWSVRSGRHYGYTFGSGTRLTVV.

The CDR3 DNA sequence: TGTGCCAGCAGCTTGACGGGCAGAGGCACTGAAGCTTTCTTT. Translated: CASSLTGRGTEAFF. This sequence joins TRBV11-2 and TRBJ1-1; D call uncertain. CDR3 length: 14 residues. V dropped 3 bases and J dropped 4 bases, with 12 bases sitting between them. Germline-derived CDR1 and CDR2 are SGHAT and FQNNGV.

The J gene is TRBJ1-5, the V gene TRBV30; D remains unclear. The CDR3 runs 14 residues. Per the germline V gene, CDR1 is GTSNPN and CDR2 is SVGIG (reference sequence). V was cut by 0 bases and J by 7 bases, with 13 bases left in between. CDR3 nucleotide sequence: TGTGCCTGGAGTGTACTAGGCAGATCGCAGCCCCAGCATTTT. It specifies CAWSVLGRSQPQHF.

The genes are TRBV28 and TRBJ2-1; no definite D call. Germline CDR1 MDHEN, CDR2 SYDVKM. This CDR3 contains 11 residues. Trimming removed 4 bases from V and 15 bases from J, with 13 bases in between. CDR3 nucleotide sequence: TGTGCCAGCAGTTCTGATATCGGGCGGTTCTTC. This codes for CASSSDIGRFF.

This chain's CDR3 is CASSVRGTEAFF. The CDR3 DNA sequence: TGTGCCAGCAGTGTACGGGGCACTGAAGCTTTCTTT. V and J are TRBV28 and TRBJ1-1, with D hard to call. This CDR3 is built from 12 residues. Germline values: CDR1 MDHEN, CDR2 SYDVKM. Trimming took 5 bases from V and 4 from J, leaving 8 bases between them.

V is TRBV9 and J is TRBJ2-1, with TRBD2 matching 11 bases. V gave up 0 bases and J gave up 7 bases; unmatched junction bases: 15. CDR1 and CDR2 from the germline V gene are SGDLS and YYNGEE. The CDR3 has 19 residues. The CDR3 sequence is CASSVGEGVLAGVRNEQFF. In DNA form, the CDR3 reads TGTGCCAGCAGCGTAGGGGAGGGTGTACTAGCGGGAGTACGTAATGAGCAGTTCTTC.

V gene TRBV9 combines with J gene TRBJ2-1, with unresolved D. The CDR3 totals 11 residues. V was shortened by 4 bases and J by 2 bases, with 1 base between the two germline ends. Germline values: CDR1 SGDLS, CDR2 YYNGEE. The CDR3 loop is CASSPYNEQFF. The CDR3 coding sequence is TGTGCCAGCAGCCCCTACAATGAGCAGTTCTTC.

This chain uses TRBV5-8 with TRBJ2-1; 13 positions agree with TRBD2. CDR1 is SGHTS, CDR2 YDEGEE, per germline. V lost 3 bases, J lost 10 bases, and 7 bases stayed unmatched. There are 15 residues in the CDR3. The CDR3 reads CASSSGLAGVEEQFF. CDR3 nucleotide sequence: TGTGCCAGCAGCTCCGGACTAGCGGGAGTAGAGGAGCAGTTCTTC.

CDR3 nucleotides: TGTGCCAGCACCCCCGGAATTATCCGCACTGAAGCTTTCTTT. This translates into CASTPGIIRTEAFF. The chain joins TRBV7-2 to TRBJ1-1; D gene unclear. V was cut by 7 bases and J by 4 bases, with 16 bases left in between. There are 14 residues in the CDR3. CDR1 is SGHTA, CDR2 FQGNSA, per germline.

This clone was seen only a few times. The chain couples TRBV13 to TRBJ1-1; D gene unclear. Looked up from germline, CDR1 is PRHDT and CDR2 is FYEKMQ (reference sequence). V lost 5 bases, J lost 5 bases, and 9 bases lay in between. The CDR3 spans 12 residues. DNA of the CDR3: TGTGCCAGCAGCACGGGAGTTACTGAAGCTTTCTTT. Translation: CASSTGVTEAFF.

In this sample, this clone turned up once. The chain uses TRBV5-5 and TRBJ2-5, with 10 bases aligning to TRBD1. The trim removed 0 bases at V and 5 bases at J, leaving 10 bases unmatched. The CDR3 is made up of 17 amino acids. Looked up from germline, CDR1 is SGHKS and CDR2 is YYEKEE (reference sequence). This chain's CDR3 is CASSLATGTGVGETQYF. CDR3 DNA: TGTGCCAGCAGCTTGGCCACCGGGACAGGGGTTGGGGAGACCCAGTACTTC. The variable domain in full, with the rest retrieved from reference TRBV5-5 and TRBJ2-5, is DAGVTQSPTHLIKTRGQQVTLRCSPISGHKSVSWYQQVLGQGPQFIFQYYEKEERGRGNFPDRFSARQFPNYSSELNVNALLLGDSALYLCASSLATGTGVGETQYFGPGTRLLVL.

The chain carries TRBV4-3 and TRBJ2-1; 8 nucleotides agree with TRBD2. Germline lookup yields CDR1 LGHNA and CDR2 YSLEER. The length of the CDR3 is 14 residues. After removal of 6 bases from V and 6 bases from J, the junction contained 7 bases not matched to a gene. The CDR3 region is CASSWGLGSNEQFF. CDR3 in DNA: TGCGCCAGCAGTTGGGGACTAGGTAGCAATGAGCAGTTCTTC.

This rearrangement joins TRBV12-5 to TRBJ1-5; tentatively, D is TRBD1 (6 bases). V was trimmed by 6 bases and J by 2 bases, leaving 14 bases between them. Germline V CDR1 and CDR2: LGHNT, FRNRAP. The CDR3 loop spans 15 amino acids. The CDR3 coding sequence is TGTGCTAGTGGCTCGACAGGCCCAGGCAATCAGCCCCAGCATTTT. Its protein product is CASGSTGPGNQPQHF.

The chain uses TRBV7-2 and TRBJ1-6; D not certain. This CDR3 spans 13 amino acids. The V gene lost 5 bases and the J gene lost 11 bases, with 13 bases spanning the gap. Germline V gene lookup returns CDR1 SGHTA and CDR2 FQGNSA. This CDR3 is CASSPLTIAPLHF. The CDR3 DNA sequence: TGTGCCAGCAGCCCATTGACAATAGCACCCCTCCACTTT.

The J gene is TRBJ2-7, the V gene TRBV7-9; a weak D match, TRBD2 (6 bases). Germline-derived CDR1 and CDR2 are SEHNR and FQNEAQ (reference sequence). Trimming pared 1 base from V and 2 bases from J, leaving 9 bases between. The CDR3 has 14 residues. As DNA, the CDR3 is TGTGCCAGCAGCTTAGGGGGCGGGGCCTACGAGCAGTACTTC. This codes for CASSLGGGAYEQYF.

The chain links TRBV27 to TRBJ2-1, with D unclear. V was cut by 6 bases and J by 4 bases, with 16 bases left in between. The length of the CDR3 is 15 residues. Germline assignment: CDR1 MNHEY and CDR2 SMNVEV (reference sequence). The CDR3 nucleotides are TGTGCCAGCAGCCATTTTCTAGGGTCATACAATGAGCAGTTCTTC. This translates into CASSHFLGSYNEQFF.

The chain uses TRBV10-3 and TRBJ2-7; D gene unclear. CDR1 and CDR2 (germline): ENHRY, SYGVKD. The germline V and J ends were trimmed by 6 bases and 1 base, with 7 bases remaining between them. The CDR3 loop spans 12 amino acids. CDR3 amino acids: CAIRTDSYEQYF. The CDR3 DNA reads TGTGCCATCAGGACGGATTCCTACGAGCAGTACTTC.

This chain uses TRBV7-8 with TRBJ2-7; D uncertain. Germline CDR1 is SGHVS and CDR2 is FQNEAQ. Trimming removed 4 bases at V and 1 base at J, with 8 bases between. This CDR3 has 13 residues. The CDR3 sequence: CASSSQPSYEQYF. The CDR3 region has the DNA TGTGCCAGCAGCTCCCAACCTTCCTACGAGCAGTACTTC.

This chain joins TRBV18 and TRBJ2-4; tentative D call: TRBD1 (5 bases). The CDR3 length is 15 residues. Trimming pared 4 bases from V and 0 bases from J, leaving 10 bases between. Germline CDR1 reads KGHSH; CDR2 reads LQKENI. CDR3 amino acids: CASSRRDIAKNIQYF. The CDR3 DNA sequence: TGTGCCAGCTCACGCAGGGATATAGCCAAAAACATTCAGTACTTC.

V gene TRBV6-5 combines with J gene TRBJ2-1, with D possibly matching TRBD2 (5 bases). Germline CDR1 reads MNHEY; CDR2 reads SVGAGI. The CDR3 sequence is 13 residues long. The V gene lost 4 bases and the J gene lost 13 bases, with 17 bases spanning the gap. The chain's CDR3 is CASSSLVRAGQFF. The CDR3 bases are TGTGCCAGCAGTTCCCTTGTGAGGGCCGGTCAGTTCTTC.

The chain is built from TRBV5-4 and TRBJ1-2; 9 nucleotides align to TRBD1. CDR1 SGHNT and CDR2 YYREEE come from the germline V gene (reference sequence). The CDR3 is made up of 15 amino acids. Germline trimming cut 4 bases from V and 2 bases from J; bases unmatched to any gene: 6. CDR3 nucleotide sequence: TGTGCCAGCAGCACGCCGGGACAGGGAAACTATGGCTACACCTTC. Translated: CASSTPGQGNYGYTF.

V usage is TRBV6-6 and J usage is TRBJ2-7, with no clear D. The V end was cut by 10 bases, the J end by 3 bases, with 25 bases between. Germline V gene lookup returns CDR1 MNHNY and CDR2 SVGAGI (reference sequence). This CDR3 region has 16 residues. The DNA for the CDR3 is TGTGCCACCTCGAGTTTTGTCTCAGCCCATTACTACGAGCAGTACTTC. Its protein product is CATSSFVSAHYYEQYF.

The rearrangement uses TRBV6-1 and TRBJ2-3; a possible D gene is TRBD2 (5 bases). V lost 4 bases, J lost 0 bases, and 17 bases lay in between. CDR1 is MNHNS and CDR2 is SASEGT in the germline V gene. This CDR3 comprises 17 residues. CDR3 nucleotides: TGTGCCAGCAGTGTCTTTGGACTGGAAACTAGCACAGATACGCAGTATTTT. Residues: CASSVFGLETSTDTQYF.

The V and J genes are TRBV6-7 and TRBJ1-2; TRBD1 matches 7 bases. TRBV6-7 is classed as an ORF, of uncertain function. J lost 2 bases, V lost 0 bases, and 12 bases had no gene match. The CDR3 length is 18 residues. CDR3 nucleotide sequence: TGTGCCAGCAGTTACTCGAGACAGGGAGTTTGTCCCAACTATGGCTACACCTTC. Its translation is CASSYSRQGVCPNYGYTF.